This TCR beta chain was retrieved from a study of blood T cell repertoires in COVID-19. V was clipped by 5 bases and J by 7 bases; unmatched bases: 17. Per germline, CDR1 SGHRS and CDR2 YFSETQ. This CDR3 contains 19 residues. Generated by immunoSEQ multiplex PCR, the TCRdb table keeps only in-frame clones and is missing some. Found here are around 230,000 clones, roughly 80% of them singletons; the top ten hold around 9.6%. The specimen sequenced was peripheral blood. This TCR derives from a woman aged 80 or over with acute or convalescent COVID-19. The chain is built from TRBV5-1 and TRBJ1-6, with TRBD1 matching 11 bases. CDR3 residues: CASSMVGTGGPTGNSPLHF. The CDR3 nucleotides read TGCGCCAGCAGTATGGTTGGGACAGGGGGTCCTACTGGGAATTCACCCCTCCACTTT. Looking up the rest from reference TRBV5-1 and TRBJ1-6 gives the full variable domain: KAGVTQTPRYLIKTRGQQVTLSCSPISGHRSVSWYQQTPGQGLQFLFEYFSETQRNKGNFPGRFSGRQFSNSRSEMNVSTLELGDSALYLCASSMVGTGGPTGNSPLHFGNGTRLTVT.